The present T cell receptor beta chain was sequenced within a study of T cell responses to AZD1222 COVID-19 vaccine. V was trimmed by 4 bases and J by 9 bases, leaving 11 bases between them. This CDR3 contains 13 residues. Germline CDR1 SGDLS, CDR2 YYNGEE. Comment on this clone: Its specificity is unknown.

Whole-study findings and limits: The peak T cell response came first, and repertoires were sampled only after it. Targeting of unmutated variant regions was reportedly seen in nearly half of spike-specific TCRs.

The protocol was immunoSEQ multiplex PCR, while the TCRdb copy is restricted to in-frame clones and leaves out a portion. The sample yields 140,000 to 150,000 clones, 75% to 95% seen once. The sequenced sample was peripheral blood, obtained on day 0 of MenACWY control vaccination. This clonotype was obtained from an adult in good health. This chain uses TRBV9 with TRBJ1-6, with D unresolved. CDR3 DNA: TGTGCCAGCAGCCCCAATTACCGTTCACCCCTCCACTTT. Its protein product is CASSPNYRSPLHF.